These 9 T cell receptor beta chains share one sample of origin, sequenced in a study of T cell clonality in common variable immunodeficiency. The assay was immunoSEQ multiplex PCR, and TCRdb's table has in-frame clones only and misses some. The counts give some 52,000 clones, none of them seen only once; 3.4% is held by the top ten. Sequencing input: peripheral blood mononuclear cells. These receptors all stem from a person between 18 and 75 years old in good health.

At least ten counts were recorded for this clone. The DNA ends 3 residues before the CDR3 does, and the rest of the CDR3 is filled in from the germline J gene. The chain links TRBV29-1 to TRBJ2-2; 7 positions match TRBD1. With 7 bases clipped from V and 2 bases from J, the junction kept 4 bases outside the gene matches. In germline, CDR1 is SQVTM, CDR2 ANQGSEA. This CDR3 is 13 amino acids long. CDR3 loop: CSGGQINTGELFF. The DNA read from the CDR3 is TGCAGCGGGGGACAGATCAACACCGGGGAG.

This clone appeared many times. The missing CDR3 end, 3 residues past where the read stops, is filled in from the germline J gene. The V and J genes are TRBV5-1 and TRBJ2-1, with D unclear. The CDR3 loop spans 12 amino acids. V lost 0 bases and J lost 7, with 5 bases in between. The germline V gene has CDR1 SGHRS and CDR2 YFSETQ. The CDR3 bases that were read are TGCGCCAGCAGCTTGGGCCTAAATGAG. Translated, it gives CASSLGLNE. The whole CDR3 sequence reads CASSLGLNEQFF.

About this clone: Read sequence stops 3 residues before the CDR3 end, and the germline J gene provides the missing end. The V gene is TRBV10-3, the J gene TRBJ2-7; 12 nucleotides line up with TRBD2. CDR3 length: 16 amino acids. CDR1 is ENHRY, CDR2 SYGVKD, per germline. After removal of 0 bases from V and 2 bases from J, the junction contained 2 bases not matched to a gene. Incomplete CDR3 DNA: TGTGCCATCAGTGAGTCGAGACTAGCGGGAGCCTACGAG. It specifies CAISESRLAGAYE. The full CDR3 reads CAISESRLAGAYEQYF.

At least ten counts were recorded for this clone. The read ends 3 residues early relative to the CDR3; the germline J gene fills the gap. This chain links TRBV11-3 with TRBJ2-2, with D hard to call. CDR3 length equals 14 residues. V lost 1 base to trimming and J lost 4 bases, with 7 bases between them. Germline lookup yields CDR1 SGHNT and CDR2 YENEEA. This chain's CDR3 is CASSLAGSTGELFF. The sequenced part of the CDR3 DNA is TGTGCCAGCAGCTTAGCTGGCAGCACCGGGGAG.

This clone has ten or more counts. Read data end 3 residues before the CDR3 end; the end is taken from the germline J gene. This chain links TRBV6-2 or TRBV6-3 with TRBJ1-2; the D is unclear. The germline V gene has CDR1 MNHEY and CDR2 SVGEGT. The CDR3 is made up of 13 amino acids. Trimming took 6 bases from V and 4 from J, leaving 12 bases between them. The sequenced CDR3 bases are TGTGCCAGCAGCCATGACACGGTCTATGGC. This encodes CASSHDTVYG. The whole CDR3 region reads CASSHDTVYGYTF.

This clone was seen at least ten times. The read ends 3 residues before the CDR3 terminus; that terminus is restored from the germline J gene. This chain joins TRBV20-1 and TRBJ2-2; a possible D gene is TRBD2 (5 bases). Trimming pared 6 bases from V and 2 bases from J, leaving 13 bases between. Germline CDR1 reads DFQATT; CDR2 reads SNEGSKA (reference sequence). This CDR3 contains 14 residues. Incomplete CDR3 DNA: TGCAGTGCCCAGGACTCGTCTAACACCGGGGAG. Translation: CSAQDSSNTGE. The CDR3 as a whole reads CSAQDSSNTGELFF.

This clone was counted many times. The CDR3 end is not reached by the read, which stops 3 residues before it; the germline J gene fills it in. V gene TRBV5-6 combines with J gene TRBJ2-7; 8 positions match TRBD2. Germline V gives CDR1 SGHDT, CDR2 YYEEEE. The CDR3 consists of 15 residues. With 2 bases clipped from V and 3 bases from J, the junction kept 7 bases outside the gene matches. Here the CDR3 reads CASSFGLAGVYEQYF. CDR3 DNA (partial): TGTGCCAGCAGCTTTGGGCTAGCGGGTGTCTACGAG.

The sample holds many counts of this clone. With the read ending 3 residues before the CDR3 end, the germline J gene is used to fill in that end. The rearrangement links TRBV2 to TRBJ2-5; tentatively, D is TRBD1 or TRBD2 (5 bases each). The germline V gene has CDR1 SNHLY and CDR2 FYNNEI. V lost 6 bases, J lost 2 bases, and 19 bases lay in between. The CDR3 consists of 16 residues. The CDR3 sequence: CASRVRERGKQETQYF. CDR3 DNA (partial): TGTGCCAGCAGGGTCCGGGAAAGGGGAAAACAAGAGACC.

This clone was seen ten or more times. With the read ending 3 residues before the CDR3 end, the germline J gene is used to fill in that end. The sample holds other DNA sequences that translate to the same CDR3. The chain is built from TRBV6-4 and TRBJ2-5, with D possibly matching TRBD1 (5 bases). This CDR3 is built from 16 residues. Looked up from germline, CDR1 is MRHNA and CDR2 is SNTAGT. The V gene lost 2 bases and the J gene lost 1 base, with 14 bases spanning the gap. Partial CDR3 DNA: TGTGCCAGCAGTGACCGGACAAAACAGGTCCAAGAGACC. Translation gives CASSDRTKQVQET. The full CDR3 protein is CASSDRTKQVQETQYF.